This entry lists 24 T cell receptor beta chains sequenced from one sample in a study of blood T cell repertoires in COVID-19 (dated by TCRdb to about 2020). The library was prepared using the immunoSEQ multiplex PCR assay. TCRdb carries this immuneACCESS record with in-frame sequences only. Its versions omit some clonotypes, under half of them owing to an unresolved V gene in the studies checked, with the rest unexplained. The sample records 110,000 to 150,000 clones, 88% of which are singletons. Clones ranked in the top ten supply roughly 1.6% of the sample. Sequenced: peripheral blood. These receptors originate from a woman between 50 and 59 years old with acute or convalescent COVID-19.

This rearrangement joins TRBV5-1 to TRBJ2-6; D is perhaps TRBD2 (6 bases). Trimming took 0 bases from V and 4 from J, leaving 8 bases between them. The CDR3 runs to 15 residues. Germline V gene data show CDR1 as SGHRS and CDR2 as YFSETQ. This CDR3 is CASSLGGAGANVLTF. CDR3 coding DNA: TGCGCCAGCAGCTTGGGCGGGGCAGGGGCCAACGTCCTGACTTTC.

The rearrangement joins TRBV12-3 or TRBV12-4 to TRBJ2-1, with D perhaps TRBD2 (6 bases). V gave up 8 bases and J gave up 9 bases, with 17 bases separating them. The CDR3 consists of 13 residues. The CDR3 protein is CASFPGGAGEQFF. CDR3 coding DNA: TGTGCCAGCTTCCCCGGCGGGGCAGGTGAGCAGTTCTTC.

V and J are TRBV5-8 and TRBJ2-7, with 10 bases identical to TRBD2. This CDR3 contains 15 residues. The germline V gene has CDR1 SGHTS and CDR2 YDEGEE. With 4 bases clipped from V and 6 bases from J, the junction kept 10 bases outside the gene matches. CDR3 in amino acids: CASSVPAGGPIEQYF. In nucleotides, the CDR3 is TGTGCCAGCAGCGTTCCAGCGGGAGGGCCTATCGAGCAGTACTTC.

The J gene is TRBJ2-7, the V gene TRBV3-1 (or the pseudogene TRBV3-2); 11 bases map to TRBD2. The germline V gene has CDR1 LGHDT and CDR2 YNNKEL (reference sequence). The CDR3 loop spans 15 amino acids. Trimming took 4 bases from V and 0 from J; bases not matched to a gene: 2. This CDR3 is CASSPTSGDSYEQYF. DNA of the CDR3: TGTGCCAGCAGCCCGACTAGCGGGGACTCCTACGAGCAGTACTTC.

The chain carries TRBV27 and TRBJ1-2, with TRBD1 matching over 7 bases. This CDR3 region has 15 residues. CDR1 and CDR2 (germline): MNHEY, SMNVEV (reference sequence). The trim removed 5 bases at V and 6 bases at J, leaving 12 bases unmatched. The CDR3 loop reads CASSPHRGELNGYTF. Written as DNA, the CDR3 is TGTGCCAGCAGTCCTCACAGGGGCGAATTGAATGGCTACACCTTC.

This clone occurred once. The chain recombines TRBV4-2 with TRBJ2-3; D might be TRBD2 (6 bases). CDR1 is LGHNA, CDR2 YNFKEQ, per germline. The CDR3 contains 16 residues. V was cut by 0 bases and J by 4 bases, with 14 bases left in between. The CDR3 DNA follows: TGTGCCAGCAGCCAAGATCGGAGGGGCGCATCAGATACGCAGTATTTT. This codes for CASSQDRRGASDTQYF.

The chain carries TRBV7-8 and TRBJ2-7, with 10 bases fitting TRBD2. J gave up 0 bases and V 5 bases, and 7 bases lay outside the gene matches. This CDR3 region has 16 residues. Germline V gene sequence: CDR1 SGHVS, CDR2 FQNEAQ. CDR3 amino acids: CASSPMLAGGSYEQYF. The DNA of the CDR3 is TGTGCCAGCAGCCCAATGTTAGCGGGGGGCTCCTACGAGCAGTACTTC.

The chain employs TRBV18 and TRBJ2-7, with D unclear. Germline CDR1 reads KGHSH; CDR2 reads LQKENI. Trimming removed 3 bases from V and 5 bases from J, with 17 bases in between. There are 15 residues in the CDR3. CDR3 region: CASSPWISQEDEQYF. CDR3 coding DNA: TGTGCCAGCTCACCTTGGATCTCTCAGGAAGACGAGCAGTACTTC.

For the CDR3, the DNA is TGTGCCAGCAATTTAGGAAGATGGACGGGGAGCTCCTACAATGAGCAGTTCTTC. As protein: CASNLGRWTGSSYNEQFF. The gene calls are TRBV7-8 and TRBJ2-1; perhaps TRBD2 as D (5 bases). In germline, CDR1 is SGHVS, CDR2 FQNEAQ. The length of the CDR3 is 18 residues. V dropped 7 bases and J dropped 0 bases, with 22 bases sitting between them.

This clone was seen just once. The chain recombines TRBV20-1 with TRBJ2-7; D gene unclear. V was pared by 6 bases and J by 3 bases, with 9 bases between. The CDR3 is 11 amino acids. The V gene's germline CDR1 is DFQATT and CDR2 SNEGSKA (reference sequence). The DNA of the CDR3 is TGCAGTGCCACCTCCGGCTACGAGCAGTACTTC. It encodes CSATSGYEQYF.

This CDR3 reads CASTLSGNTIYF. CDR3 nucleotide sequence: TGTGCCAGCACCCTCTCTGGAAACACCATATATTTT. The chain combines TRBV7-9 with TRBJ1-3, with D unclear. Per the germline V gene, CDR1 is SEHNR and CDR2 is FQNEAQ (reference sequence). This CDR3 is 12 amino acids long. V lost 7 bases and J lost 0, with 4 bases in between. The full variable domain, its missing parts supplied by reference TRBV7-9 and TRBJ1-3, is DTGVSQNPRHKITKRGQNVTFRCDPISEHNRLYWYRQTLGQGPEFLTYFQNEAQLEKSRLLSDRFSAERPKGSFSTLEIQRTEQGDSAMYLCASTLSGNTIYFGEGSWLTVV.

Note on this clone: The sample contains more than one DNA sequence encoding this CDR3. This chain uses TRBV14 with TRBJ1-6; D is unresolved. Trimming pared 0 bases from V and 7 bases from J, leaving 7 bases between. The CDR3 consists of 14 residues. Germline-derived CDR1 and CDR2 are SGHDN and FVKESK. CDR3 nucleotide sequence: TGTGCCAGCAGCCAAGATCGAGGGAATTCACCCCTCCACTTT. Translation gives CASSQDRGNSPLHF.

The CDR3 bases are TGTGCCAGCAGTGAATGGAGGGAGGGGACTGAAGCTTTCTTT. Its translation is CASSEWREGTEAFF. The V and J genes are TRBV25-1 and TRBJ1-1, with a weak D call TRBD1 (5 bases). The germline V gene encodes CDR1 MGHDK and CDR2 SYGVNS. This CDR3 spans 14 amino acids. V dropped 1 base and J dropped 5 bases, with 11 bases sitting between them.

This chain joins TRBV19 and TRBJ2-1, with 11 bases fitting TRBD2. Per the germline V gene, CDR1 is LNHDA and CDR2 is SQIVND (reference sequence). Germline trimming cut 5 bases from V and 5 bases from J; bases unmatched to any gene: 17. This CDR3 is 19 amino acids long. The CDR3 DNA is TGTGCCAGTAGTCAACTAGCGGGGGCCTTAGTCGGGACACACAATGAGCAGTTCTTC. Translated: CASSQLAGALVGTHNEQFF.

The rearrangement uses TRBV6-5 and TRBJ2-7; D remains ambiguous. Looked up from germline, CDR1 is MNHEY and CDR2 is SVGAGI. V was clipped by 4 bases and J by 0 bases, with 13 bases between them. The CDR3 contains 15 residues. In nucleotides, the CDR3 is TGTGCCAGCAGTTCTAACTTCGTTGGCTCCTACGAGCAGTACTTC. Translation gives CASSSNFVGSYEQYF.

Here the CDR3 DNA reads TGTGCCAGCAGCTTTGTAGCGGGAGGGCCCGAAGAGACCCAGTACTTC. It is translated as CASSFVAGGPEETQYF. The chain couples TRBV7-9 to TRBJ2-5, with 11 bases aligning to TRBD2. V lost 3 bases to trimming and J lost 3 bases; unmatched junction nucleotides: 6. CDR1 SEHNR and CDR2 FQNEAQ come from the germline V gene (reference sequence). The CDR3 is 16 residues long.

The gene calls are TRBV19 and TRBJ1-2; the match to TRBD1 covers 10 bases. J lost 3 bases, V lost 3 bases, and 1 base had no gene match. Per germline, CDR1 LNHDA and CDR2 SQIVND (reference sequence). This CDR3 is built from 14 residues. CDR3 nucleotides: TGTGCCAGTAGTATTGGACAGGGGGACTATGGCTACACCTTC. This translates into CASSIGQGDYGYTF. Looking up the rest from reference TRBV19 and TRBJ1-2 gives the full variable domain: DGGITQSPKYLFRKEGQNVTLSCEQNLNHDAMYWYRQDPGQGLRLIYYSQIVNDFQKGDIAEGYSVSREKKESFPLTVTSAQKNPTAFYLCASSIGQGDYGYTFGSGTRLTVV.

This CDR3 reads CASSIQGGYETQYF. The CDR3 nucleotides are TGTGCCAGTAGTATCCAGGGGGGTTACGAGACCCAGTACTTC. This sequence joins TRBV19 and TRBJ2-5; D might be TRBD1 (7 bases). The CDR3 totals 14 residues. Trimming cost V 3 bases and J 5 bases, with 13 bases left between them. Germline V gene sequence: CDR1 LNHDA, CDR2 SQIVND (reference sequence).

The rearrangement joins TRBV7-9 to TRBJ1-1, with D tentatively TRBD1 (6 bases). The CDR3 is 16 amino acids. CDR1 is SEHNR and CDR2 is FQNEAQ in the germline V gene (reference sequence). V was pared by 5 bases and J by 5 bases, with 21 bases between. The CDR3 DNA follows: TGTGCCAGCAGCCAACCGTTGGGGGGGCTCAGAACTGAAGCTTTCTTT. Encoded protein: CASSQPLGGLRTEAFF.

The chain recombines TRBV5-1 with TRBJ1-1, with 9 positions matching TRBD1. Germline-derived CDR1 and CDR2 are SGHRS and YFSETQ. The CDR3 covers 13 residues. J gave up 7 bases and V 2 bases, and 3 bases lay outside the gene matches. The CDR3 sequence: CASSFGQGIEAFF. The DNA of the CDR3 is TGCGCCAGCAGCTTCGGACAGGGGATTGAAGCTTTCTTT.

The V call is TRBV7-2, the J call TRBJ1-6; D possibly corresponds to TRBD1 (6 bases). CDR1 is SGHTA and CDR2 is FQGNSA in the germline V gene. This CDR3 is built from 15 residues. The V end was cut by 5 bases, the J end by 10 bases, with 18 bases between. The CDR3 sequence is CASSGMGRGVSPLHF. CDR3 sequence (DNA): TGTGCCAGCAGCGGAATGGGGAGGGGGGTCTCACCCCTCCACTTT.

This rearrangement joins TRBV7-3 to TRBJ2-1; TRBD2 matches 10 bases. In germline, CDR1 is SGHTA, CDR2 FQGTGA. The CDR3 is 13 amino acids. Trimming cost V 4 bases and J 8 bases; bases outside gene matches: 2. The CDR3 reads CASSSGLADEQFF. As DNA, the CDR3 is TGTGCCAGCAGCTCCGGACTAGCGGATGAGCAGTTCTTC.

The chain has TRBV5-4 and TRBJ2-7; TRBD2 matches 10 bases. Germline CDR1 is SGHNT and CDR2 is YYREEE (reference sequence). The CDR3 has 16 residues. Trimming at V came to 4 bases and at J to 3 bases, leaving 10 bases not matched to a gene. This CDR3 is CASSPGLANIGYEQYF. CDR3 coding DNA: TGTGCCAGCAGCCCGGGACTAGCGAATATCGGCTACGAGCAGTACTTC. Full variable domain (missing parts from reference TRBV5-4 and TRBJ2-7): ETGVTQSPTHLIKTRGQQVTLRCSSQSGHNTVSWYQQALGQGPQFIFQYYREEENGRGNFPPRFSGLQFPNYSSELNVNALELDDSALYLCASSPGLANIGYEQYFGPGTRLTVT.

This chain uses TRBV2 with TRBJ2-3; 8 bases are shared with TRBD2. CDR3 length: 16 amino acids. V trimming: 11 bases; J trimming: 0 bases; junction bases outside the gene matches: 13. Looked up from germline, CDR1 is SNHLY and CDR2 is FYNNEI. CDR3 residues: CAGGTSSRESTDTQYF. CDR3 nucleotide sequence: TGTGCCGGGGGGACTAGTAGTAGGGAAAGCACAGATACGCAGTATTTT.